These 3 T cell receptor beta chains originate from one sample sequenced in a study of blood T cell repertoires in COVID-19. Here immunoSEQ multiplex PCR was the method, and the copy in TCRdb shows in-frame clones only, minus some. The data show tens of thousands of clones, approximately 94% seen once. Sequenced sample: peripheral blood. The receptors come from a man aged 50-59 years with COVID-19, enrolled during active disease.

The chain combines TRBV9 with TRBJ2-1; TRBD2 aligns across 8 bases. The V gene end was trimmed by 2 bases and the J gene end by 5 bases; junction bases not matched to a gene: 6. The germline CDR1 and CDR2 sequences are SGDLS and YYNGEE. The CDR3 contains 15 residues. This CDR3 reads CASSVGGEPHNEQFF. The CDR3 bases are TGTGCCAGCAGCGTCGGGGGGGAGCCCCACAATGAGCAGTTCTTC.

This clone was detected only a few times. This chain joins TRBV7-9 and TRBJ2-2; no firm D call. V lost 3 bases, J lost 7 bases, and 6 bases lay in between. Germline V gene data show CDR1 as SEHNR and CDR2 as FQNEAQ (reference sequence). This CDR3 region has 12 residues. CDR3 bases: TGTGCCAGCAGCTTCTCCGGCGGGGAGCTGTTTTTT. Amino acid sequence: CASSFSGGELFF.

The J gene is TRBJ1-2, the V gene TRBV7-9; D gene uncertain. V was cut by 4 bases and J by 8 bases, with 23 bases left in between. Germline V gene sequence: CDR1 SEHNR, CDR2 FQNEAQ (reference sequence). The CDR3 runs to 16 residues. The CDR3 loop reads CASSSTGGQVGSGYTF. CDR3 nucleotides: TGTGCCAGCAGCTCAACCGGTGGGCAGGTTGGTTCGGGCTACACCTTC. The variable domain in full, completed from reference TRBV7-9 and TRBJ1-2, reads DTGVSQNPRHKITKRGQNVTFRCDPISEHNRLYWYRQTLGQGPEFLTYFQNEAQLEKSRLLSDRFSAERPKGSFSTLEIQRTEQGDSAMYLCASSSTGGQVGSGYTFGSGTRLTVV.